This T cell receptor beta chain was identified during a study of HIV-infected children after antiretroviral therapy interruption. Trimming removed 7 bases from V and 5 bases from J, with 17 bases in between. CDR3 length: 14 residues. CDR1 is LNHDA and CDR2 is SQIVND in the germline V gene (reference sequence). A 3' RACE protocol on RNA, with unique molecular identifiers, produced the TCR library. TCRdb independently ran MiXCR on the 3' RACE reads; one entry per CDR3 protein. The sample holds over 15,000 distinct CDR3 sequences, less than 4% seen once. A few counts support this clonotype. The sample's treatment: PENTA 11 planned treatment interruption arm or continuous ART arm.

The input for sequencing was CD45RA+ CD4+ T cells from PBMCs, taken from a donor given antiretroviral therapy, either interrupted or continuous. Described subset: naive CD4+ CD45RA+ CD45RO- T cells. The TCR comes from a child between 2 and 17 years old with HIV. This chain uses TRBV19 with TRBJ1-2, with D hard to call. CDR3 sequence reads: CASIRGRAEYGYTF. The CDR3 DNA sequence: TGTGCCAGTATCCGAGGACGGGCGGAATATGGCTACACCTTC.